This T cell receptor beta chain appears in the sequencing data of a study of shared clonotypes between healthy human individuals. General observations from the study: As a rule, naive subsets had a larger estimated richness than memory subsets. Investigators expected sequencing depth to affect clonotype sharing among donors.

Note on this clone: Its target is not known.

The material for each subset, its genomic DNA, was split evenly across several immunoSEQ plates. The method was immunoSEQ multiplex PCR; TCRdb's version includes in-frame clones alone and lacks a portion of them. The sample has about 2.3 million clones; less than 95% are singletons. Per the germline V gene, CDR1 is SEHNR and CDR2 is FQNEAQ (reference sequence). V was trimmed by 1 base and J by 7 bases, leaving 20 bases between them. The CDR3 has 17 amino acids. The source is a man younger than 30 in good health. Some clones in this sample may be carry-over from other donors' samples. V is TRBV7-9 and J is TRBJ2-1; TRBD1 or TRBD2 may be the D gene (5 bases each). Sequenced sample: naive CD4+ T cells from PBMCs. Subset noted: CD45RA+ positively selected. The CDR3: CASSLVGGRASGNEQFF. The CDR3 DNA follows: TGTGCCAGCAGCTTAGTCGGAGGCAGGGCTTCGGGGAATGAGCAGTTCTTC.